The 30 T cell receptor beta chains below come from one sample, sequenced in a study of blood T cells in healthy people across ages. A second PCR, run for roughly 7 to 11 cycles, used a sample-barcoded 5' primer plus a J-beta primer mix. Each CDR3 protein is one row after TCRdb ran MiXCR on the 5' RACE reads. In the table there are about 780,000 distinct CDR3 sequences, about 45% of which are singletons. The source material was blood. The receptors stem from a man older than 75 in good health.

The chain uses TRBV29-1 and TRBJ2-3, with 10 bases matching TRBD2. Germline V gene lookup returns CDR1 SQVTM and CDR2 ANQGSEA. With 3 bases clipped from V and 14 bases from J, the junction kept 11 bases outside the gene matches. This CDR3 has 13 amino acids. The CDR3 loop is CSVEGGLAAYAYF. For the CDR3, the DNA is TGCAGCGTTGAGGGCGGACTAGCGGCCTACGCGTATTTT.

This clonotype was observed a few times. Germline and junction disagree at one end, which may indicate a read error. V and J are TRBV5-1 and TRBJ2-6; D unclear. This CDR3 comprises 16 residues. The germline gives CDR1 SGHRS, CDR2 YFSETQ. CDR3 coding DNA: TGCGCCAGCAACTTGAATTTTGGCTCTGGGGCCAACGTCCTGACTTTC. It encodes CASNLNFGSGANVLTF.

The V gene is TRBV25-1, the J gene TRBJ2-1, with a weak D call TRBD1 (5 bases). Looked up from germline, CDR1 is MGHDK and CDR2 is SYGVNS. V dropped 2 bases and J dropped 10 bases, with 6 bases sitting between them. The CDR3 spans 11 residues. DNA of the CDR3: TGTGCCAGCAGTGAAAGACAGGAGCAGTTCTTC. Protein sequence: CASSERQEQFF.

The chain combines TRBV4-3 with TRBJ2-5, with D unresolved. Trimming cost V 1 base and J 2 bases, with 8 bases left between them. CDR1 is LGHNA and CDR2 is YSLEER in the germline V gene. The CDR3 covers 14 residues. The CDR3 region is CASSQVYRQETQYF. DNA for the CDR3: TGCGCCAGCAGCCAAGTATATCGACAAGAGACCCAGTACTTC.

V gene TRBV12-3 or TRBV12-4 combines with J gene TRBJ2-1; a weak D match, TRBD1 (6 bases). V lost 8 bases and J lost 5, with 16 bases in between. The CDR3 length is 14 residues. CDR3 loop: CASGGRESHNEQFF. Written as DNA, the CDR3 is TGTGCCAGCGGGGGCAGGGAATCCCACAATGAGCAGTTCTTC.

The chain combines TRBV7-7 with TRBJ2-3, with unresolved D. Germline V gene data show CDR1 as SSHAT and CDR2 as FNYEAQ (reference sequence). This CDR3 is 14 amino acids long. Trimming shortened V by 5 bases and J by 3 bases, and 12 bases separated the two germline ends. CDR3 amino acids: CASSVELGTDTQYF. The CDR3 nucleotides are TGTGCCAGCAGCGTGGAATTAGGGACAGATACGCAGTATTTT.

Here the CDR3 DNA reads TGTGCCAGCAGTGAAACCGAGACAGGGGGTTACGAGCAGTACTTC. This translates into CASSETETGGYEQYF. V gene TRBV2 combines with J gene TRBJ2-7, with 9 bases that match TRBD1. The V gene end was trimmed by 2 bases and the J gene end by 4 bases; junction bases not matched to a gene: 6. Germline lookup yields CDR1 SNHLY and CDR2 FYNNEI. The CDR3 covers 15 residues.

In its sample, this clonotype was seen a few times. This sequence joins TRBV7-3 and TRBJ1-6, with no clear D. The CDR3 contains 14 residues. The V gene lost 2 bases and the J gene lost 4 bases, with 6 bases spanning the gap. Germline CDR1 SGHTA, CDR2 FQGTGA. The CDR3 nucleotides read TGTGCCAGCAGCTTAGATGGATATAATTCACCCCTCCACTTT. It specifies CASSLDGYNSPLHF.

The J gene is TRBJ2-3, the V gene TRBV20-1; 8 bases align to TRBD1. Looked up from germline, CDR1 is DFQATT and CDR2 is SNEGSKA (reference sequence). There are 15 residues in the CDR3. V trimming: 5 bases; J trimming: 1 base; junction bases outside the gene matches: 8. The CDR3 sequence is CSAGDRGSRTDTQYF. The CDR3 DNA reads TGCAGTGCTGGCGACAGGGGCTCCCGCACAGATACGCAGTATTTT.

There are many counts of this clonotype. A much larger clone sits a single nucleotide away, making a read error possible. The CDR3 region has the DNA TGTGCCAGCAGACGGGACGCGTACAATGAGCAGTTCTTC. Its translation is CASRRDAYNEQFF. The J gene is TRBJ2-1, the V gene TRBV7-2, with D possibly called TRBD1 or TRBD2 (5 bases each). There are 13 residues in the CDR3. Germline CDR1 and CDR2: SGHTA and FQGNSA. The V and J ends lost 6 bases and 4 bases respectively, with 10 bases between them.

The chain links TRBV12-3 or TRBV12-4 to TRBJ1-2; no clear D gene. Trimming cost V 5 bases and J 3 bases, with 22 bases left between them. This CDR3 contains 17 residues. This chain's CDR3 is CASSPPGPPPAHYGYTF. CDR3 DNA: TGTGCCAGCAGTCCGCCCGGGCCTCCCCCGGCCCACTATGGCTACACCTTC.

This clonotype was observed a few times. This chain joins TRBV5-1 and TRBJ2-7, with 11 bases aligning to TRBD2. This CDR3 comprises 16 residues. Germline V gives CDR1 SGHRS, CDR2 YFSETQ. With V trimmed by 4 bases and J by 0 bases, 6 bases remained unmatched. The CDR3 region has the DNA TGCGCCAGCAGCGGGGGACTAGCGGAGTTCTCCTACGAGCAGTACTTC. Encoded protein: CASSGGLAEFSYEQYF.

This clonotype was detected ten times or more. CDR3 region: CASSFPRLAGNNEQFF. The DNA of the CDR3 is TGTGCCAGCAGCTTCCCAAGGCTAGCGGGGAACAATGAGCAGTTCTTC. V is TRBV28 and J is TRBJ2-1; 9 bases map to TRBD2. Trimming removed 6 bases from V and 5 bases from J; junction bases left unmatched: 11. Germline CDR1 reads MDHEN; CDR2 reads SYDVKM. The CDR3 sequence is 16 residues long.

The V and J genes are TRBV20-1 and TRBJ2-7; D is unclear. The germline V gene has CDR1 DFQATT and CDR2 SNEGSKA (reference sequence). V was trimmed by 5 bases and J by 6 bases, leaving 14 bases between them. The CDR3 runs 12 residues. The DNA for the CDR3 is TGCAGTGCTGAAGGTGCAGGTTCCGAGCAGTACTTC. This translates into CSAEGAGSEQYF.

The chain combines TRBV3-1 with TRBJ2-6, with D unclear. Per the germline V gene, CDR1 is LGHDT and CDR2 is YNNKEL (reference sequence). This CDR3 comprises 15 residues. Trimming pared 4 bases from V and 2 bases from J, leaving 9 bases between. CDR3 in amino acids: CASSPVGAGANVLTF. The CDR3 DNA reads TGTGCCAGCAGCCCGGTCGGAGCTGGGGCCAACGTCCTGACTTTC.

The genes are TRBV4-2 and TRBJ2-2; possible D gene TRBD1, 5 bases. The germline V and J ends were trimmed by 0 bases and 1 base, with 9 bases remaining between them. CDR1 and CDR2 (germline): LGHNA, YNFKEQ. The CDR3 loop spans 16 amino acids. CDR3 loop: CASSQEIQENTGELFF. CDR3 in DNA: TGTGCCAGCAGCCAAGAAATACAGGAGAACACCGGGGAGCTGTTTTTT.

The chain links TRBV29-1 to TRBJ2-1; 12 nucleotides match TRBD2. Germline CDR1 SQVTM, CDR2 ANQGSEA. V shed 3 bases, J shed 9 bases, and the junction held 6 bases outside the gene matches. The CDR3 has 14 amino acids. Here the CDR3 reads CSVETSGSRSEQFF. The DNA for the CDR3 is TGCAGCGTTGAGACTAGCGGGAGTCGAAGTGAGCAGTTCTTC.

This clonotype showed up just a few times. V and J are TRBV6-5 and TRBJ1-4; D not certain. V gave up 10 bases and J gave up 0 bases, with 6 bases separating them. In germline, CDR1 is MNHEY, CDR2 SVGAGI. CDR3 size: 12 residues. The CDR3, as DNA: TGTGCCACCAGCGCAACTAATGAAAAACTGTTTTTT. Translating gives CATSATNEKLFF.

The chain links TRBV12-3 or TRBV12-4 to TRBJ2-2, with a possible D match to TRBD1 (5 bases). V was shortened by 3 bases and J by 3 bases, with 8 bases between the two germline ends. The CDR3 has 14 amino acids. CDR3 residues: CASSFRADTGELFF. The CDR3 DNA reads TGTGCCAGCAGTTTCAGGGCGGACACCGGGGAGCTGTTTTTT.

This chain links TRBV29-1 with TRBJ2-3, with D tentatively TRBD1 (6 bases). Per germline, CDR1 SQVTM and CDR2 ANQGSEA. V lost 0 bases, J lost 4 bases, and 14 bases lay in between. CDR3 length: 15 amino acids. The CDR3 sequence: CSVEELTGHADTQYF. CDR3 coding DNA: TGCAGCGTTGAAGAATTAACAGGGCACGCAGATACGCAGTATTTT.

The rearrangement links TRBV20-1 to TRBJ2-5, with a possible D match to TRBD1 (6 bases). The CDR3 runs to 17 residues. CDR1 is DFQATT, CDR2 SNEGSKA, per germline (reference sequence). Between the trimmed V and J ends, which lost 0 bases and 11 bases, there was a span of 28 bases. The CDR3 spells CSARDARQVLTRDEQYF. CDR3 in DNA: TGCAGTGCTAGAGATGCCAGACAGGTCCTCACTCGGGATGAGCAGTACTTC.

The CDR3 loop is CSGEQVVGAEAFF. DNA for the CDR3: TGCAGCGGGGAACAGGTAGTCGGCGCTGAAGCTTTCTTT. The V and J genes are TRBV29-1 and TRBJ1-1, with a weak D call TRBD1 (5 bases). The CDR3 covers 13 residues. The ends were cut back, 7 bases at V and 6 bases at J, with 18 bases in the middle. In germline, CDR1 is SQVTM, CDR2 ANQGSEA.

This clonotype has only a few counts. The chain uses TRBV7-8 and TRBJ2-5; 9 bases match TRBD1. V lost 1 base, J lost 5 bases, and 11 bases stayed unmatched. The CDR3 length is 17 residues. CDR1 is SGHVS, CDR2 FQNEAQ, per germline. CDR3 sequence reads: CASSLGVFTTGGETQYF. CDR3 sequence (DNA): TGTGCCAGCAGCTTAGGGGTTTTTACGACAGGGGGGGAGACCCAGTACTTC.

The chain couples TRBV7-2 to TRBJ1-2; D call uncertain. The germline V gene has CDR1 SGHTA and CDR2 FQGNSA. Between the trimmed V and J ends, which lost 6 bases and 4 bases, there was a span of 15 bases. The CDR3 is 14 residues long. CDR3 sequence (DNA): TGTGCCAGCAGTTCAACCCGGGCCGGCTATGGCTACACCTTC. Protein: CASSSTRAGYGYTF.

Points on this clonotype: One end of the junction is discordant with germline, which a read error may explain. V gene TRBV28 combines with J gene TRBJ1-4, with TRBD1 matching 8 bases. Germline CDR1 and CDR2: MDHEN and SYDVKM. The CDR3 spans 13 residues. CDR3 sequence reads: CTSSFRGLEKLFF. CDR3 nucleotide sequence: TGTACCAGCAGTTTCAGGGGGCTTGAAAAACTGTTTTTT. The full variable domain, completed using reference TRBV28 and TRBJ1-4, is DVKVTQSSRYLVKRTGEKVFLECVQDMDHENMFWYRQDPGLGLRLIYFSYDVKMKEKGDIPEGYSVSREKKERFSLILESASTNQTSMYLCTSSFRGLEKLFFGSGTQLSVL.

With respect to this clonotype: This may be a read error: a much more frequent sequence differs by one nucleotide. J is TRBJ2-7 and V is TRBV7-6; D is perhaps TRBD2 (6 bases). Germline assignment: CDR1 SGHVS and CDR2 FNYEAQ. The CDR3 covers 17 residues. Trimming took 1 base from V and 7 from J, leaving 23 bases between them. This CDR3 is CASSLGVAAGPGNEQYF. CDR3 in DNA: TGTGCCAGCAGCTTAGGGGTGGCAGCGGGCCCTGGTAATGAGCAGTACTTC.

Concerning this clonotype itself: This sequence may be a read error, since a much larger clone differs from it by one base. The rearrangement links TRBV7-2 to TRBJ2-1; D gene uncertain. CDR1 is SGHTA and CDR2 is FQGNSA in the germline V gene. This CDR3 has 16 residues. Written as DNA, the CDR3 is TGTGCCAGCAGCCTCCGGACCGTGAACCCCTACAATGGGCAGTTCTTC. Amino acid sequence: CASSLRTVNPYNGQFF.

Only a few counts were recorded for this clonotype. The V call is TRBV28, the J call TRBJ2-7; D remains ambiguous. The CDR3 is 13 residues long. Germline CDR1 MDHEN, CDR2 SYDVKM. Trimming removed 5 bases from V and 12 bases from J, with 20 bases in between. The CDR3 region has the DNA TGTGCCAGCAGTGACCCACGAGCCTACTTCACGTACTTC. This encodes CASSDPRAYFTYF.

V gene TRBV6-6 combines with J gene TRBJ2-5; tentatively, D is TRBD1 or TRBD2 (6 bases each). The length of the CDR3 is 16 residues. V shed 1 base and J shed 2 bases, with 14 bases lying between them. In germline, CDR1 is MNHNY, CDR2 SVGAGI (reference sequence). Here the CDR3 reads CASSYWGSGAQETQYF. DNA of the CDR3: TGTGCCAGCAGTTACTGGGGATCGGGGGCTCAAGAGACCCAGTACTTC.

CDR3 in amino acids: CASSSDGGGAYGYTF. The CDR3 coding sequence is TGTGCCAGCAGCAGCGACGGCGGAGGGGCGTATGGCTACACCTTC. The chain has TRBV21-1 and TRBJ1-2; the listed D gene, TRBD1, was not tested against the DNA. TRBV21-1 is designated a pseudogene. The length of the CDR3 is 15 residues.